Below are 19 T cell receptor beta chains sequenced from a single sample in a study of naive and memory T cell subsets. General observations from the study: Possibly reflecting memory cells re-expressing CD45RA, a few larger clonotypes occurred in naive repertoires, especially CD8.

These receptors' targets are unknown. Both TRBC1 and TRBC2 were covered by a beta constant-region primer of two equimolar oligonucleotides. The ligated cDNA underwent four PCR rounds using SP2 and nested alpha and beta constant-region primers. TCRdb re-called the UMI-ligation and nested PCR reads with MiXCR, one entry per CDR3 protein. The sample records around 140,000 distinct CDR3 sequences, about 20% being singletons. What was sequenced was naive CD4+ T cells from blood. These receptors came from a human donor in good health.

The rearrangement joins TRBV9 to TRBJ2-1, with D tentatively TRBD1 (5 bases). CDR3 length: 15 amino acids. The germline gives CDR1 SGDLS, CDR2 YYNGEE. V lost 4 bases to trimming and J lost 4 bases, with 15 bases between them. As DNA, the CDR3 is TGTGCCAGCAGCCTCGACAGTCAAAGATACAATGAGCAGTTCTTC. This sequence encodes CASSLDSQRYNEQFF.

This clonotype has a single count. The genes are TRBV29-1 and TRBJ1-2; D might be TRBD1 (5 bases). Germline CDR1 and CDR2: SQVTM and ANQGSEA. This CDR3 comprises 12 residues. V was clipped by 2 bases and J by 4 bases, with 8 bases between them. This CDR3 reads CSVEQGSYGYTF. The CDR3 bases are TGCAGCGTTGAACAGGGCTCCTATGGCTACACCTTC.

This chain links TRBV5-1 with TRBJ1-5; D unresolved. This CDR3 is 14 amino acids long. The V and J ends lost 0 bases and 3 bases respectively, with 7 bases between them. Germline-derived CDR1 and CDR2 are SGHRS and YFSETQ. CDR3 DNA sequence: TGCGCCAGCAGCTTGGGTGGTCCCAATCAGCCCCAGCATTTT. It is translated as CASSLGGPNQPQHF.

This clonotype was observed many times. The chain combines TRBV15 with TRBJ1-5; no clear D gene. Germline loops: CDR1 LNHNV, CDR2 YYDKDF (reference sequence). Trimming took 1 base from V and 1 from J, leaving 5 bases between them. The CDR3 consists of 14 residues. CDR3: CATSRGTSNQPQHF. The CDR3 nucleotides are TGTGCCACCAGCAGAGGAACCAGCAATCAGCCCCAGCATTTT.

This clonotype has a handful of counts. The chain employs TRBV20-1 and TRBJ2-1; 11 bases align to TRBD2. CDR3 length: 15 amino acids. Germline assignment: CDR1 DFQATT and CDR2 SNEGSKA (reference sequence). V shed 6 bases and J 5 bases; nucleotides not matched to a gene: 9. The CDR3 DNA reads TGCAGTGCCCCAGCAGGGACTAGCGGAAACAATGAGCAGTTCTTC. It codes for CSAPAGTSGNNEQFF.

The chain recombines TRBV27 with TRBJ1-5; D might be TRBD1 (6 bases). The CDR3 is made up of 15 amino acids. Germline assignment: CDR1 MNHEY and CDR2 SMNVEV (reference sequence). Trimming cost V 6 bases and J 4 bases, with 16 bases left between them. CDR3 nucleotide sequence: TGTGCCAGCAGAATGTGGGGGGCGACGAATCAGCCCCAGCATTTT. Its protein is CASRMWGATNQPQHF.

This clonotype was recorded at least ten times. The J gene is TRBJ2-7, the V gene TRBV11-2; 8 positions match TRBD1. Trimming cost V 5 bases and J 3 bases; bases outside gene matches: 6. The CDR3 consists of 14 residues. Per germline, CDR1 SGHAT and CDR2 FQNNGV. CDR3 in amino acids: CASSPRTGYYEQYF. Here the CDR3 DNA reads TGTGCCAGCAGCCCACGGACAGGGTACTACGAGCAGTACTTC.

The table lists this clonotype with a few counts. The chain uses TRBV28 and TRBJ1-5; 7 bases match TRBD1. J lost 2 bases, V lost 4 bases, and 8 bases had no gene match. The CDR3 has 16 amino acids. CDR1 and CDR2 (germline): MDHEN, SYDVKM. In DNA, the CDR3 is TGTGCCAGCAGTTCCGCGACAGGGTTGGGCAATCAGCCCCAGCATTTT. It is translated as CASSSATGLGNQPQHF.

This chain connects TRBV5-1 to TRBJ2-1, with D possibly TRBD2 on 6 matching bases. Trimming shortened V by 2 bases and J by 7 bases, and 16 bases separated the two germline ends. CDR1 and CDR2 (germline): SGHRS, YFSETQ. The CDR3 runs 15 residues. The CDR3 DNA follows: TGCGCCAGCAGCTTAAGAGGGAGGACTCTGAATGAGCAGTTCTTC. The encoded protein is CASSLRGRTLNEQFF.

V gene TRBV4-2 combines with J gene TRBJ2-1; 8 nucleotides align to TRBD1. V lost 4 bases and J lost 7; bases outside the gene matches: 9. The CDR3 has 15 amino acids. Germline V lookup: CDR1 LGHNA, CDR2 YNFKEQ. In nucleotides, the CDR3 is TGTGCCAGCAGCCGCCGGACAGGGTATGAGAATGAGCAGTTCTTC. Its translation: CASSRRTGYENEQFF.

The chain couples TRBV29-1 to TRBJ2-4; tentatively, D is TRBD1 (5 bases). The CDR3 contains 13 residues. V gave up 2 bases and J gave up 5 bases, with 10 bases separating them. Germline V lookup: CDR1 SQVTM, CDR2 ANQGSEA. The chain's CDR3 is CSVEQQVENIQYF. The CDR3 nucleotides are TGCAGCGTTGAACAACAGGTCGAAAACATTCAGTACTTC.

This clonotype was observed once. The gene calls are TRBV30 and TRBJ1-1, with D possibly being TRBD1 (6 bases). Trimming shortened V by 5 bases and J by 5 bases, and 15 bases separated the two germline ends. This CDR3 spans 13 amino acids. Germline V gives CDR1 GTSNPN, CDR2 SVGIG (reference sequence). This CDR3 reads CAWAVGGRTEAFF. The CDR3 bases are TGTGCCTGGGCCGTCGGGGGGCGAACTGAAGCTTTCTTT.

CDR3 sequence (DNA): TGCGCCAGCAGCCTCACTAGTTTGGAGACCCAGTACTTC. It encodes CASSLTSLETQYF. The genes are TRBV5-1 and TRBJ2-5, with D possibly being TRBD2 (5 bases). The CDR3 contains 13 residues. Trimming cost V 4 bases and J 5 bases, with 12 bases left between them. CDR1 and CDR2 (germline): SGHRS, YFSETQ. Full variable domain (missing parts from reference TRBV5-1 and TRBJ2-5): KAGVTQTPRYLIKTRGQQVTLSCSPISGHRSVSWYQQTPGQGLQFLFEYFSETQRNKGNFPGRFSGRQFSNSRSEMNVSTLELGDSALYLCASSLTSLETQYFGPGTRLLVL.

This clonotype was counted a few times. This chain links TRBV12-3 or TRBV12-4 with TRBJ1-3; D remains unclear. The V and J ends lost 3 bases and 3 bases respectively, with 15 bases between them. The CDR3 covers 16 residues. In DNA, the CDR3 is TGTGCCAGCAGTTTGTCCGGGATCGGAGTTGGAAACACCATATATTTT. Translation: CASSLSGIGVGNTIYF.

This clonotype has only a few counts. The chain has TRBV7-9 and TRBJ2-7; D is possibly TRBD2 (5 bases). The CDR3 has 14 amino acids. Trimming pared 6 bases from V and 3 bases from J, leaving 15 bases between. CDR1 is SEHNR, CDR2 FQNEAQ, per germline (reference sequence). CDR3: CASSPSGSGYEQYF. The CDR3 DNA reads as TGTGCCAGCAGTCCCTCGGGGTCGGGCTACGAGCAGTACTTC.

This clonotype was seen many times. The gene calls are TRBV10-1 and TRBJ2-1, with 9 bases lining up with TRBD2. Germline V CDR1 and CDR2: WNHNN, SYGVQD (reference sequence). V was clipped by 8 bases and J by 9 bases; unmatched bases: 8. The CDR3 is 13 amino acids. In DNA form, the CDR3 reads TGCGCCAGCCGCAAAAGCGGGAGGAGTGAGCAGTTCTTC. Its protein is CASRKSGRSEQFF.

This chain links TRBV6-6 with TRBJ2-5; 8 positions match TRBD1. The CDR3 is made up of 14 amino acids. Germline CDR1 is MNHNY and CDR2 is SVGAGI (reference sequence). The V gene end was trimmed by 5 bases and the J gene end by 3 bases; junction bases not matched to a gene: 5. In DNA form, the CDR3 reads TGTGCCAGCAGTAGGACAGGGTTGAAAGAGACCCAGTACTTC. Its translation: CASSRTGLKETQYF.

This sequence joins TRBV2 and TRBJ2-1, with a weak D call TRBD2 (5 bases). V lost 7 bases and J 4 bases, leaving 14 bases between the germline ends. The V gene's germline CDR1 is SNHLY and CDR2 FYNNEI. This CDR3 spans 14 amino acids. The CDR3 region is CASTPSAVYNEQFF. Written as DNA, the CDR3 is TGTGCCAGCACTCCTTCAGCGGTTTACAATGAGCAGTTCTTC.

This clonotype was seen more than once but under ten times. This chain joins TRBV12-3 or TRBV12-4 and TRBJ2-3; 10 nucleotides line up with TRBD2. V shed 0 bases and J 2 bases; nucleotides not matched to a gene: 2. The CDR3 contains 16 residues. CDR3 sequence reads: CASSLALAGDTDTQYF. CDR3 sequence (DNA): TGTGCCAGCAGTTTAGCGCTAGCGGGAGACACAGATACGCAGTATTTT.